This TCR beta chain stems from a study of neurological immune-mediated disorders. Time point indicated: longitudinal time-point 1 (baseline). CDR3 size: 17 residues. The germline V and J ends were trimmed by 0 bases and 5 bases, with 18 bases remaining between them. Looked up from germline, CDR1 is SGDLS and CDR2 is YYNGEE. TCRdb called the 5' RACE reads again in MiXCR, with one record for every CDR3 protein. The sample holds around 69,000 distinct CDR3 sequences, roughly a tenth seen once. This clonotype was counted ten times or more. Sequencing used PBMCs. The chain uses TRBV9 and TRBJ2-1, with D perhaps matching TRBD1 or TRBD2 (5 bases each). The sequence derives from a man younger than 40 in good health. The CDR3: CASSVEPSWGSHNEQFF. As DNA, the CDR3 is TGTGCCAGCAGCGTAGAGCCCTCTTGGGGGAGCCACAATGAGCAGTTCTTC.